The 5 T cell receptor beta chains presented below share a single source sample, sequenced in a study of neurological immune-mediated disorders. TCRdb recomputed calls from the 5' RACE reads with MiXCR, one row per CDR3 protein. The profile shows 81,000 or so distinct CDR3 sequences, approximately 5% of them singletons. Sample: PBMCs. The receptors here all came from a woman in her thirties with multiple sclerosis.

This clonotype showed up many times. The V and J genes are TRBV14 and TRBJ1-2; D possibly corresponds to TRBD1 (5 bases). Germline V gives CDR1 SGHDN, CDR2 FVKESK. V lost 4 bases and J 3 bases, leaving 9 bases between the germline ends. The CDR3 has 13 residues. CDR3 sequence (DNA): TGTGCCAGCAGCCGGGGCCTGGACTATGGCTACACCTTC. This translates into CASSRGLDYGYTF.

This clonotype was detected ten times or more. V and J are TRBV3-1 and TRBJ1-1, with a tentative D call TRBD1 (5 bases). Germline CDR1 reads LGHDT; CDR2 reads YNNKEL (reference sequence). The CDR3 extends over 13 amino acids. Trimming shortened V by 1 base and J by 3 bases, and 6 bases separated the two germline ends. CDR3 sequence: CASSQVGDTEAFF. Here the CDR3 DNA reads TGTGCCAGCAGCCAAGTAGGGGACACTGAAGCTTTCTTT.

This clonotype was detected ten times or more. This sequence joins TRBV5-1 and TRBJ2-1; no definite D call. CDR3 length: 16 residues. Trimming took off 2 bases at V and 0 bases at J, with 12 bases between the two ends. Germline CDR1 reads SGHRS; CDR2 reads YFSETQ. CDR3 sequence: CASSFRGGSSYNEQFF. CDR3 nucleotide sequence: TGCGCCAGCAGCTTCCGAGGTGGCAGCTCCTACAATGAGCAGTTCTTC.

Ten or more counts support this clonotype. This chain joins TRBV12-3 or TRBV12-4 and TRBJ1-5; D perhaps matches TRBD1 (6 bases). Deletions cut 8 bases from V and 4 bases from J, with 15 bases between. The CDR3 is 14 amino acids. This CDR3 reads CASGGLTGNQPQHF. CDR3 coding DNA: TGTGCCAGCGGAGGACTAACAGGGAATCAGCCCCAGCATTTT.

This clonotype was seen many times. The chain employs TRBV20-1 and TRBJ2-1, with 7 bases lining up with TRBD2. V gave up 1 base and J gave up 4 bases; unmatched junction bases: 13. Germline loops: CDR1 DFQATT, CDR2 SNEGSKA (reference sequence). The CDR3 totals 17 residues. Here the CDR3 DNA reads TGCAGTGCTAGAGCGGCGGGAGCGACCCCCAGATACAATGAGCAGTTCTTC. This codes for CSARAAGATPRYNEQFF.